This TCR beta chain was sequenced in a study of cytotoxic CD8 clonotypes in ibrutinib-treated CLL. Trimming cost V 3 bases and J 6 bases, with 9 bases left between them. Germline lookup yields CDR1 SEHNR and CDR2 FQNEAQ (reference sequence). This CDR3 is built from 13 residues. Using immunoSEQ multiplex PCR, the repertoire was profiled, and TCRdb retains in-frame clones only, with some absent. The sample lists around 330,000 clones; over 60% were seen once. This clonotype was obtained from a human donor with chronic lymphocytic leukemia. The material sequenced was PBMCs, taken after 36 months of ibrutinib treatment. This sequence joins TRBV7-9 and TRBJ2-1; D tentatively reads TRBD1 or TRBD2 (6 bases each). As DNA, the CDR3 is TGTGCCAGCAGCTTGGGGGGCCCCAATGAGCAGTTCTTC. Its protein product is CASSLGGPNEQFF.